The 32 T cell receptor beta chains below come from one sample, sequenced in a study of blood T cell repertoires in COVID-19. Measured with immunoSEQ multiplex PCR; TCRdb has only the in-frame clones, and not every one. The table shows fewer than 300,000 clones, with roughly 83% occurring only once. Sequencing was carried out using peripheral blood. Receptor source: a human donor with COVID-19, enrolled during active disease. The donor label of this sample is uncertain.

V is TRBV9 and J is TRBJ2-7; 7 nucleotides match TRBD1. V was clipped by 4 bases and J by 2 bases; unmatched bases: 6. The germline CDR1 and CDR2 sequences are SGDLS and YYNGEE. The CDR3 loop spans 14 amino acids. The CDR3 protein is CASSPSGQPYEQYF. CDR3 bases: TGTGCCAGCAGCCCGTCGGGACAGCCCTACGAGCAGTACTTC.

V gene TRBV5-1 combines with J gene TRBJ2-2; 7 positions match TRBD1. CDR3 length: 15 residues. The V gene end was trimmed by 0 bases and the J gene end by 3 bases; junction bases not matched to a gene: 2. CDR1 and CDR2 from the germline V gene are SGHRS and YFSETQ. The CDR3 loop reads CASSLDGTDTGELFF. The CDR3 DNA sequence: TGCGCCAGCAGCTTGGATGGGACAGACACCGGGGAGCTGTTTTTT.

The genes are TRBV9 and TRBJ2-1; D perhaps matches TRBD2 (6 bases). Germline V CDR1 and CDR2: SGDLS, YYNGEE. Trimming left V 0 bases short and J 4 bases short, with 17 bases between. The CDR3 is 17 amino acids. CDR3 bases: TGTGCCAGCAGCGTAGGGGAGGTGACTAGTGGGTACAATGAGCAGTTCTTC. Its translation: CASSVGEVTSGYNEQFF.

The chain recombines TRBV12-5 with TRBJ1-4, with a possible D match to TRBD1 (6 bases). Trimming cost V 2 bases and J 8 bases, with 12 bases left between them. This CDR3 has 14 residues. CDR1 LGHNT and CDR2 FRNRAP come from the germline V gene. The CDR3 sequence is CASGLSTGMEKLFF. CDR3 bases: TGTGCTAGTGGTTTGTCAACAGGGATGGAAAAACTGTTTTTT.

The chain combines TRBV7-2 with TRBJ1-4; D is ambiguous. CDR3 length equals 12 residues. From germline, CDR1 is SGHTA and CDR2 FQGNSA. The germline V and J ends were trimmed by 5 bases and 8 bases, with 9 bases remaining between them. The CDR3 spells CASSNGVEKLFF. The CDR3 DNA sequence: TGTGCCAGCAGCAACGGAGTAGAAAAACTGTTTTTT.

The rearrangement uses TRBV19 and TRBJ2-1; 9 bases align to TRBD2. The CDR3 sequence is 17 residues long. After removal of 6 bases from V and 9 bases from J, the junction contained 18 bases not matched to a gene. CDR1 and CDR2 from the germline V gene are LNHDA and SQIVND (reference sequence). The CDR3 reads CASSSYGLARGKVEQFF. CDR3 sequence (DNA): TGTGCCAGTAGCTCATACGGACTAGCGCGAGGAAAGGTTGAGCAGTTCTTC.

The V and J genes are TRBV7-3 and TRBJ1-1, with D possibly matching TRBD1 (5 bases). Trimming took off 0 bases at V and 5 bases at J, with 19 bases between the two ends. Germline lookup yields CDR1 SGHTA and CDR2 FQGTGA. The CDR3 length is 17 residues. CDR3 amino acids: CASSLTPPGRVGTEAFF. The CDR3, as DNA: TGTGCCAGCAGCTTAACCCCCCCCGGCAGGGTTGGAACTGAAGCTTTCTTT.

This clone was seen more than once but under ten times. The rearrangement joins TRBV28 to TRBJ1-4; 9 bases match TRBD1. Germline V lookup: CDR1 MDHEN, CDR2 SYDVKM. The CDR3 is 15 amino acids. The ends lost 4 bases at V and 7 bases at J; junction bases unmatched: 7. The CDR3 sequence: CASSSTGGAGEKLFF. The CDR3 coding sequence is TGTGCCAGCAGTTCCACAGGGGGCGCGGGTGAAAAACTGTTTTTT.

The V call is TRBV5-5, the J call TRBJ2-1; 10 nucleotides align to TRBD1. The CDR3 has 15 amino acids. Germline V gene lookup returns CDR1 SGHKS and CDR2 YYEKEE (reference sequence). Trimming at V came to 4 bases and at J to 4 bases, leaving 5 bases not matched to a gene. The CDR3 sequence: CASSEGTGAYNEQFF. CDR3 coding DNA: TGTGCCAGCAGCGAGGGGACAGGGGCTTACAATGAGCAGTTCTTC.

This clone occurred a few times. J is TRBJ1-6 and V is TRBV2; tentative D call: TRBD1 (5 bases). Trimming took 2 bases from V and 7 from J, leaving 9 bases between them. CDR3 length: 14 amino acids. Germline loops: CDR1 SNHLY, CDR2 FYNNEI. This CDR3 reads CASSEQGRNSPLHF. The CDR3 DNA is TGTGCCAGCAGTGAACAGGGCCGCAATTCACCCCTCCACTTT.

This chain links TRBV28 with TRBJ1-6; 11 bases match TRBD1. J was trimmed by 9 bases and V by 5 bases; bases with no gene match: 21. There are 20 residues in the CDR3. In germline, CDR1 is MDHEN, CDR2 SYDVKM. The CDR3 bases are TGTGCCAGCAGTGTGCCCATGGGACAGGGGGTTCTAGGGGATGGTTCACCCCTCCACTTT. This gives the protein CASSVPMGQGVLGDGSPLHF.

V gene TRBV28 combines with J gene TRBJ1-1; D is unclear. Germline V lookup: CDR1 MDHEN, CDR2 SYDVKM. V gave up 1 base and J gave up 2 bases, with 11 bases separating them. CDR3 length: 15 amino acids. CDR3 nucleotide sequence: TGTGCCAGCAGTTTATACGGGGAGTTAAACACTGAAGCTTTCTTT. Protein product: CASSLYGELNTEAFF.

The V gene is TRBV5-6, the J gene TRBJ2-2; TRBD2 might be the D (6 bases). Germline values: CDR1 SGHDT, CDR2 YYEEEE. The V and J ends lost 3 bases and 1 base respectively, with 10 bases between them. This CDR3 has 15 residues. The CDR3 DNA follows: TGTGCCAGCAGCTCCCTGCGGGAGAACACCGGGGAGCTGTTTTTT. Amino acid sequence: CASSSLRENTGELFF. The full variable domain, its missing parts supplied by reference TRBV5-6 and TRBJ2-2, is DAGVTQSPTHLIKTRGQQVTLRCSPKSGHDTVSWYQQALGQGPQFIFQYYEEEERQRGNFPDRFSGHQFPNYSSELNVNALLLGDSALYLCASSSLRENTGELFFGEGSRLTVL.

V gene TRBV7-9 combines with J gene TRBJ2-7; 15 nucleotides line up with TRBD2. This CDR3 has 17 amino acids. The germline V gene encodes CDR1 SEHNR and CDR2 FQNEAQ (reference sequence). The V segment lost 5 bases and the J segment 6 bases; nucleotides outside the gene matches: 11. Here the CDR3 DNA reads TGTGCCAGCAGCCCCGGGACTAGCGGGAGGTGGACGGGCGAGCAGTACTTC. Its translation: CASSPGTSGRWTGEQYF. Supplemented by reference TRBV7-9 and TRBJ2-7, the full variable domain reads DTGVSQNPRHKITKRGQNVTFRCDPISEHNRLYWYRQTLGQGPEFLTYFQNEAQLEKSRLLSDRFSAERPKGSFSTLEIQRTEQGDSAMYLCASSPGTSGRWTGEQYFGPGTRLTVT.

The chain is built from TRBV10-3 and TRBJ2-5; tentative D call: TRBD2 (6 bases). The V gene's germline CDR1 is ENHRY and CDR2 SYGVKD. V gave up 7 bases and J gave up 2 bases, with 11 bases separating them. The CDR3 spans 13 residues. The CDR3 here is CAIKRDSQETQYF. The CDR3, as DNA: TGTGCCATCAAACGGGACTCGCAAGAGACCCAGTACTTC.

The rearrangement uses TRBV27 and TRBJ2-2; D may be TRBD2 (6 bases). Germline CDR1 is MNHEY and CDR2 is SMNVEV (reference sequence). The length of the CDR3 is 19 residues. Between the trimmed V and J ends, which lost 0 bases and 0 bases, there was a span of 17 bases. The CDR3 region is CASSLSTEGLFSNTGELFF. The CDR3 DNA reads TGTGCCAGCAGTTTATCCACGGAGGGCCTATTTTCGAACACCGGGGAGCTGTTTTTT.

V gene TRBV29-1 combines with J gene TRBJ2-3; 10 bases are a match to TRBD2. This CDR3 contains 16 residues. V trimming: 2 bases; J trimming: 8 bases; junction bases outside the gene matches: 13. CDR1 and CDR2 (germline): SQVTM, ANQGSEA. CDR3 coding DNA: TGCAGCGTTGAACCGGCACTAGCGGGAACTCCCACTACGCAGTATTTT. It is translated as CSVEPALAGTPTTQYF.

The rearrangement uses TRBV5-1 and TRBJ1-3; D may be TRBD1 (6 bases). The CDR3 has 16 amino acids. The germline CDR1 and CDR2 sequences are SGHRS and YFSETQ. V was shortened by 0 bases and J by 4 bases, with 14 bases between the two germline ends. The CDR3 loop reads CASSLVPTGRGNTIYF. In DNA form, the CDR3 reads TGCGCCAGCAGCTTGGTCCCAACAGGGCGAGGAAACACCATATATTTT.

The gene calls are TRBV14 and TRBJ2-7, with D possibly being TRBD1 (6 bases). Trimming removed 2 bases from V and 9 bases from J, with 23 bases in between. Germline V gives CDR1 SGHDN, CDR2 FVKESK. CDR3 length: 16 amino acids. The chain's CDR3 is CASSQLRGGGFEAQYF. Written as DNA, the CDR3 is TGTGCCAGCAGCCAACTCCGAGGGGGTGGGTTCGAGGCGCAGTACTTC.

This chain uses TRBV9 with TRBJ1-1; 7 bases align to TRBD1. The CDR3 runs to 14 residues. Germline CDR1 SGDLS, CDR2 YYNGEE. Trimming removed 2 bases from V and 2 bases from J; junction bases left unmatched: 3. The CDR3 loop reads CASSVTGDNTEAFF. DNA for the CDR3: TGTGCCAGCAGCGTTACAGGGGACAACACTGAAGCTTTCTTT.

V and J are TRBV3-1 (or the pseudogene TRBV3-2) and TRBJ1-6; tentative D call: TRBD1 (6 bases). Germline V lookup: CDR1 LGHDT, CDR2 YNNKEL (reference sequence). With 7 bases removed from V and 5 bases from J, the gap between germline ends came to 21 bases. There are 17 residues in the CDR3. The CDR3 region has the DNA TGTGCCAGCACCTCGGGATGGAGACAGGATCATAATTCACCCCTCCACTTT. Protein product: CASTSGWRQDHNSPLHF.

The J gene is TRBJ2-1, the V gene TRBV7-2, with D maybe TRBD2 (5 bases). Germline V gives CDR1 SGHTA, CDR2 FQGNSA. Trimming took off 1 base at V and 4 bases at J, with 8 bases between the two ends. This CDR3 has 14 amino acids. For the CDR3, the DNA is TGTGCCAGCAGCTTAGACGGGGTTTACAATGAGCAGTTCTTC. It specifies CASSLDGVYNEQFF.

The genes are TRBV3-1 (or the pseudogene TRBV3-2) and TRBJ1-1; D possibly corresponds to TRBD1 (6 bases). Germline CDR1 is LGHDT and CDR2 is YNNKEL (reference sequence). The CDR3 is 14 amino acids. Trimming took 0 bases from V and 9 from J, leaving 14 bases between them. The CDR3 here is CASSQDAGQGKAFF. The CDR3 DNA reads TGTGCCAGCAGCCAAGATGCAGGGCAGGGGAAAGCTTTCTTT.

The rearrangement joins TRBV6-5 to TRBJ2-2; D not resolved. The germline V gene encodes CDR1 MNHEY and CDR2 SVGAGI. The V gene lost 8 bases and the J gene lost 4 bases, with 11 bases spanning the gap. This CDR3 contains 13 residues. The CDR3 loop reads CASLLSGTGELFF. The DNA for the CDR3 is TGTGCCAGCTTATTATCGGGCACCGGGGAGCTGTTTTTT.

Here the CDR3 DNA reads TGTGCCAGCAGTCCGACAGTTCGTCAAGAGACCCAGTACTTC. Amino acids: CASSPTVRQETQYF. V usage is TRBV27 and J usage is TRBJ2-5, with a weak D call TRBD1 (5 bases). This CDR3 comprises 14 residues. CDR1 MNHEY and CDR2 SMNVEV come from the germline V gene (reference sequence). The ends were cut back, 5 bases at V and 2 bases at J, with 12 bases in the middle.

This clone occurred a few times. V is TRBV27 and J is TRBJ2-7, with 9 bases lining up with TRBD1. The CDR3 runs 13 residues. The J segment lost 4 bases and the V segment lost 10 bases, leaving 8 bases of the junction unmatched. CDR1 is MNHEY and CDR2 is SMNVEV in the germline V gene (reference sequence). CDR3 region: CATKGQGVYEQYF. The CDR3 nucleotides are TGTGCCACCAAGGGACAGGGTGTATACGAGCAGTACTTC.

The chain has TRBV27 and TRBJ1-3; D is ambiguous. V was clipped by 3 bases and J by 2 bases, with 5 bases between them. Per the germline V gene, CDR1 is MNHEY and CDR2 is SMNVEV (reference sequence). CDR3 length: 13 residues. CDR3 bases: TGTGCCAGCAGTTTCCAGGCTGGAAACACCATATATTTT. This gives the protein CASSFQAGNTIYF.

V is TRBV5-4 and J is TRBJ1-5, with D perhaps matching TRBD1 (6 bases). The length of the CDR3 is 17 residues. Germline CDR1 is SGHNT and CDR2 is YYREEE (reference sequence). V was pared by 1 base and J by 5 bases, with 19 bases between. CDR3 in DNA: TGTGCCAGCAGCTTGAGATTTCCGGCCAGGGGATATCAGCCCCAGCATTTT. Protein product: CASSLRFPARGYQPQHF.

This chain joins TRBV2 and TRBJ1-5; the D is unclear. Deletions cut 7 bases from V and 2 bases from J, with 9 bases between. The CDR3 totals 13 residues. CDR1 and CDR2 from the germline V gene are SNHLY and FYNNEI. CDR3 residues: CASTELGNQPQHF. The CDR3 DNA reads as TGTGCCAGCACCGAGTTGGGCAATCAGCCCCAGCATTTT.

The J gene is TRBJ1-1, the V gene TRBV10-2; D not certain. The CDR3 runs to 15 residues. Looked up from germline, CDR1 is WSHSY and CDR2 is SAAADI. With 6 bases removed from V and 4 bases from J, the gap between germline ends came to 18 bases. CDR3 sequence: CASSVVGFGATEAFF. The DNA for the CDR3 is TGCGCCAGCAGCGTTGTCGGGTTTGGAGCCACTGAAGCTTTCTTT.

The J gene is TRBJ1-1, the V gene TRBV28; no firm D call. CDR1 is MDHEN, CDR2 SYDVKM, per germline. Trimming shortened V by 5 bases and J by 5 bases, and 18 bases separated the two germline ends. This CDR3 spans 15 amino acids. The CDR3 loop reads CASSPLEGRRTEAFF. The CDR3 nucleotides read TGTGCCAGCAGTCCCCTGGAGGGTAGGAGGACTGAAGCTTTCTTT.

V usage is TRBV30 and J usage is TRBJ2-7, with 9 positions matching TRBD1. The CDR3 runs to 14 residues. Per the germline V gene, CDR1 is GTSNPN and CDR2 is SVGIG (reference sequence). The trim removed 5 bases at V and 2 bases at J, leaving 7 bases unmatched. This CDR3 reads CAWDPGQGPYEQYF. The CDR3 DNA reads TGTGCCTGGGATCCGGGACAGGGTCCCTACGAGCAGTACTTC.